This TCR beta chain was recorded in a study of a mutant IDH1 vaccine in newly diagnosed glioma. Overall study: Investigators started vaccination 4-6 weeks after radiotherapy alone, or with temozolomide cycles. The treated population exhibited a male proportion of about 60%, a female proportion of roughly 38%, and a mean age of around 40 years. Patients were pretreated with radiotherapy, temozolomide, or both, mostly both.

Data came from immunoSEQ multiplex PCR; TCRdb stores just in-frame clones and leaves some out. Of around 80,000 clones listed, 75% to 90% are singletons. Germline V gives CDR1 ENHRY, CDR2 SYGVKD. The CDR3 runs 14 residues. Trimming left V 0 bases short and J 2 bases short, with 5 bases between. To note about this clone: Antigen: not known.

The time point here: week 23, last vaccination. Vaccinated patients received 300 ug of mutant IDH1 20-mer peptide per dose, with topical imiquimod. This sequence originates from a woman aged 50 to 60 with glioma. The gene calls are TRBV10-3 and TRBJ1-5; D call uncertain. Source: PBMCs, taken from a glioma patient whose treatment included an IDH1 peptide vaccine. Here the CDR3 reads CAISESGGNQPQHF. DNA of the CDR3: TGTGCCATCAGTGAGTCTGGGGGCAATCAGCCCCAGCATTTT.